Sequencing of this T cell receptor beta chain was carried out in a study of cytomegalovirus exposure and HLA in healthy donors. This clone was seen more than once but under ten times. Its target is unknown. Overall study findings and caveats: TCR beta V- and J-gene trimming was later associated with a missense DCLRE1C variant.

Germline V CDR1 and CDR2: LNHDA, SQIVND (reference sequence). Trimming at V came to 3 bases and at J to 2 bases, leaving 5 bases not matched to a gene. CDR3 size: 17 residues. Researchers ran the PCR with 60 Vbeta and 13 Jbeta primers. Some clones are missing from TCRdb's copy, which holds only in-frame ones; the method was immunoSEQ multiplex PCR. The data hold about 160,000 clones, with roughly 85% observed a single time. The receptor was isolated from a woman aged 45-59 years in good health and CMV-seronegative. The sequencing sample was made of PBMCs. The V gene is TRBV19, the J gene TRBJ2-3; TRBD2 matches 13 bases. CDR3 nucleotide sequence: TGTGCCAGTAGTATGGAGGGACTAGCGGGGTTCACAGATACGCAGTATTTT. Amino acid sequence: CASSMEGLAGFTDTQYF.